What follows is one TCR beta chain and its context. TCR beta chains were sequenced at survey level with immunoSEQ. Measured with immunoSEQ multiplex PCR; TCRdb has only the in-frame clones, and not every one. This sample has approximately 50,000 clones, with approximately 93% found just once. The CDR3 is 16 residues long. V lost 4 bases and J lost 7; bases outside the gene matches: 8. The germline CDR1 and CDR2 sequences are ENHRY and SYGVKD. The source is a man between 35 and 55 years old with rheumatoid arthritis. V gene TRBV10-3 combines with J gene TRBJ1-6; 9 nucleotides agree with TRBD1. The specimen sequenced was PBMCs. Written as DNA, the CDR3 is TGTGCCATCAGTGGGGGACAGGGACCACCCAATTCACCCCTCCACTTT. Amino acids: CAISGGQGPPNSPLHF.